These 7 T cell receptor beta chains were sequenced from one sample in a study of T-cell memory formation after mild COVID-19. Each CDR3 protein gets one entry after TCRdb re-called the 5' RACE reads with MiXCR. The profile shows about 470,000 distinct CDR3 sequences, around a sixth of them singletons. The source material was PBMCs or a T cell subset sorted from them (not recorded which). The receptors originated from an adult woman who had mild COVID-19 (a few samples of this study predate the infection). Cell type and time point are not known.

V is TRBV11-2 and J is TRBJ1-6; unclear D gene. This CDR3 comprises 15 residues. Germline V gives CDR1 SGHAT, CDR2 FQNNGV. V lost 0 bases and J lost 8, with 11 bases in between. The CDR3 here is CASSLEGGLDSPLHF. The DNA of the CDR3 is TGTGCCAGCAGCTTAGAAGGTGGGCTGGATTCACCCCTCCACTTT.

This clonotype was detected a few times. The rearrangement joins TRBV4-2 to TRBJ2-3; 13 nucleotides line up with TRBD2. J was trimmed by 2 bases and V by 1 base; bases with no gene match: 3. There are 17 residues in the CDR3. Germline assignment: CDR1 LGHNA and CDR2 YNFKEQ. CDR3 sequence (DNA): TGTGCCAGCAGCCAAGGGGGACTAGCGGGAATCACAGATACGCAGTATTTT. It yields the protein CASSQGGLAGITDTQYF.

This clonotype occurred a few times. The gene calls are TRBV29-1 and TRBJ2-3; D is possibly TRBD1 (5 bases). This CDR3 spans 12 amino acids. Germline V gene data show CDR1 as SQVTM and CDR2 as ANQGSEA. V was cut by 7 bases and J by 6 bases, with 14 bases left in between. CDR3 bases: TGCAGCGCTATCGGACACGATGATACGCAGTATTTT. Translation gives CSAIGHDDTQYF.

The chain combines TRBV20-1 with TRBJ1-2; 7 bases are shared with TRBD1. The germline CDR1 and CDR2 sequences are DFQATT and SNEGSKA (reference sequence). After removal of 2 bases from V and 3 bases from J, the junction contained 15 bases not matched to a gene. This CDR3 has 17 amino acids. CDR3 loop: CSARQTGSYGLDYGYTF. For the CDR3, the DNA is TGCAGTGCTAGACAGACAGGGTCATACGGTTTGGACTATGGCTACACCTTC.

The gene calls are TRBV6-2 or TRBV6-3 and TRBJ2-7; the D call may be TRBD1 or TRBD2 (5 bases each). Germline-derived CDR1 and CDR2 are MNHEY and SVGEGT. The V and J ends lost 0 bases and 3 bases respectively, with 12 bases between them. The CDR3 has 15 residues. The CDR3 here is CASSYSGVQGYEQYF. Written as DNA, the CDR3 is TGTGCCAGCAGTTACTCGGGGGTCCAGGGCTACGAGCAGTACTTC.

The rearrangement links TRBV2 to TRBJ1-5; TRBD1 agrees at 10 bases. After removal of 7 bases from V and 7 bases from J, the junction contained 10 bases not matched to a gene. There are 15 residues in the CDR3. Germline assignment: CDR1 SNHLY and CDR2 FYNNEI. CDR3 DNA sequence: TGTGCCAGCACCTCCGACAGGGGGCAAGGACAGCCCCAGCATTTT. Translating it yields CASTSDRGQGQPQHF.

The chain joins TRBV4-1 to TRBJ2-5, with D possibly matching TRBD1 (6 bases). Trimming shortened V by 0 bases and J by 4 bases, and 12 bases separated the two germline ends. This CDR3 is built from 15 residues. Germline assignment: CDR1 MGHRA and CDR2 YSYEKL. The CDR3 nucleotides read TGCGCCAGCAGCCAAGATCGGACAGAGGGAGAGACCCAGTACTTC. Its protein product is CASSQDRTEGETQYF.